This entry features one T cell receptor (beta chain) sequence. Its antigen remains unknown. The data are from a study of CD8 T cells in ankylosing spondylitis. Notes on the study in general: Within ankylosing spondylitis blood, a TCR beta motif made up of several highly homologous variants appeared to be characteristic. There were earlier reports of some motif variants in reactive arthritis synovial fluid and blood. Clones linked with disease were CD8+ and fairly uncommon in the peripheral blood.

CDR1 MGHRA and CDR2 YSYEKL come from the germline V gene. The length of the CDR3 is 18 residues. Trimming removed 2 bases at V and 0 bases at J, with 17 bases between. It was by quantitative 5'-RACE with molecular barcodes that TCR beta libraries were made. TCRdb redid the calling of the 5' RACE reads with MiXCR, one entry per CDR3 protein. Seen here are about 360,000 distinct CDR3 sequences, about 20% observed once, and the top ten hold about 12%. The TCR originated in a male donor with ankylosing spondylitis or in good health (not recorded which). The source material was blood, either unsorted or a sorted T cell fraction (not recorded which). This chain joins TRBV4-1 and TRBJ2-1; possibly TRBD2 for D (5 bases). CDR3 sequence reads: CASSQRSGLHSSYNEQFF. CDR3 DNA sequence: TGCGCCAGCAGCCAAAGGTCCGGACTCCACAGCTCCTACAATGAGCAGTTCTTC.